This entry describes one TCR beta chain. The entry originates in a study of shared clonotypes between healthy human individuals. The CDR3 spans 16 residues. Germline CDR1 LNHDA, CDR2 SQIVND (reference sequence). Trimming removed 0 bases at V and 3 bases at J, with 14 bases between. The naive CD8 population came from CD45RO-negative cells selected for CCR7, without terminally differentiated effector memory CD45RA+ cells. Method: immunoSEQ multiplex PCR; TCRdb's copy keeps in-frame clones and lacks some. The sample has around 2.1 million clones, around 93% seen once. This TCR came from a man aged 18 to 29 in good health. Some clones in this sample may be carry-over from other donors' samples. The source material was naive CD8+ T cells from PBMCs. This chain connects TRBV19 to TRBJ1-2, with D possibly TRBD1 on 6 matching bases. CDR3 nucleotide sequence: TGTGCCAGTAGTATAGACCTCGAGGGGGGGTACTATGGCTACACCTTC. Amino acids: CASSIDLEGGYYGYTF.